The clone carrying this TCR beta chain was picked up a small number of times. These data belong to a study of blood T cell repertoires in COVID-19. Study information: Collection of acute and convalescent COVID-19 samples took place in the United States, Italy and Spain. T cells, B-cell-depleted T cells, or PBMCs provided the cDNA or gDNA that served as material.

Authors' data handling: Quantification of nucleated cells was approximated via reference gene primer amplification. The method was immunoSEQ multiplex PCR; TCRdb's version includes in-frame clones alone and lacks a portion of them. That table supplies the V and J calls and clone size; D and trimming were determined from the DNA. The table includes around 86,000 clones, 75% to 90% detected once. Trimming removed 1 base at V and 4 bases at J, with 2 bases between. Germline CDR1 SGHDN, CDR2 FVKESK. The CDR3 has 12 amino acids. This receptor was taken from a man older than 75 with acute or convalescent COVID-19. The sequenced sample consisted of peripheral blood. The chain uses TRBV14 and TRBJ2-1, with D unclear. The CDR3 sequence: CASSQAYNEQFF. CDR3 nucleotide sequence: TGTGCCAGCAGCCAAGCTTACAATGAGCAGTTCTTC.